This TCR beta chain emerged from a study of blood T cell repertoires in COVID-19. The overall study: Both acute and convalescent COVID-19 samples were obtained from the United States, Italy and Spain.

Original handling: Counts of nucleated cells, estimated from reference gene primer amplification, were obtained. Using immunoSEQ multiplex PCR, the repertoire was profiled, and TCRdb retains in-frame clones only, with some absent. That table supplies the V and J calls and clone size; D and trimming were determined from the DNA. This sample has tens of thousands of clones, with approximately 88% found just once. Trimming pared 1 base from V and 8 bases from J, leaving 8 bases between. This CDR3 comprises 12 residues. The receptor was isolated from a man in his forties with acute or convalescent COVID-19. The V and J genes are TRBV12-3 or TRBV12-4 and TRBJ1-2, with D maybe TRBD1 (5 bases). The sequencing input was peripheral blood. The CDR3 region is CASSLEGRGYTF. The CDR3 bases are TGTGCCAGCAGTTTAGAGGGGAGGGGCTACACCTTC.